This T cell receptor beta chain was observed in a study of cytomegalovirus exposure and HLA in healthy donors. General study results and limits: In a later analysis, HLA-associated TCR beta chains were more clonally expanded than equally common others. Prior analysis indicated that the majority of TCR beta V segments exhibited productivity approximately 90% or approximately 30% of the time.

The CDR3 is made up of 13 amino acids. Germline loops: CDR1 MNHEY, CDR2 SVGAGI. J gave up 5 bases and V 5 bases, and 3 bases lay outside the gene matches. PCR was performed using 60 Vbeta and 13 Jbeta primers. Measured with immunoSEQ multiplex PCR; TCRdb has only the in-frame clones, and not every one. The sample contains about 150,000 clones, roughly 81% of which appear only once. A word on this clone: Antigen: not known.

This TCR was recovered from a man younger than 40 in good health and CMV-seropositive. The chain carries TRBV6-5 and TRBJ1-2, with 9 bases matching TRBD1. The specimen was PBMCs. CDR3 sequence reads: CASSAGTGYGYTF. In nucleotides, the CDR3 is TGTGCCAGCAGTGCCGGGACAGGGTATGGCTACACCTTC.